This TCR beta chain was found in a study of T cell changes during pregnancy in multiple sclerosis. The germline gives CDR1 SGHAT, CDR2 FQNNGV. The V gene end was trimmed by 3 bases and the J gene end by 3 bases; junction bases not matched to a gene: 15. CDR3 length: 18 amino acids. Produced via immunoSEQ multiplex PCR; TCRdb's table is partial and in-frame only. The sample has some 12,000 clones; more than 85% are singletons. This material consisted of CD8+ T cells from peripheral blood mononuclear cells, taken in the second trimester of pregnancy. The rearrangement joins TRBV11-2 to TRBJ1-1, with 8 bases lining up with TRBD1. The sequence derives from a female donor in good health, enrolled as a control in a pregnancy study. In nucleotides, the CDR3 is TGTGCCAGCAGCTTGACAGGGGTTACCCCCCTATGGGACACTGAAGCTTTCTTT. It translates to CASSLTGVTPLWDTEAFF.